This is a list of T cell receptor beta chains from one sample in a study of OX40 agonist ivuxolimab in advanced cancers. Only in-frame clones appear in the TCRdb table, and some are missing; sequencing was by immunoSEQ multiplex PCR. The sample records about 83,000 clones, roughly nine tenths being singletons. This sample comprised CD4+ or CD8+ T cells sorted from blood, obtained in a trial of the OX40 agonist ivuxolimab. These TCRs come from an adult with an advanced solid tumor such as melanoma, head and neck, liver or kidney cancer. Both conserved end residues are part of each CDR3. D genes are given only for firm matches. The size field is filled for only some rows; it gives once, few, many or a size class.

V gene	D gene	J gene	clone size	CDR3 protein	CDR3 DNA
TRBV25-1	NA	TRBJ2-1	NA	CASRWLGKQFF	TGTGCCAGCAGGTGGTTGGGGAAGCAGTTCTTC
TRBV30	TRBD2	TRBJ2-1	NA	CAWSASSSGRRFF	TGTGCCTGGAGTGCATCATCTAGCGGGAGAAGGTTCTTC
TRBV25-1	NA	TRBJ2-1	NA	CASRQGPGNEQFF	TGTGCCAGCAGGCAGGGGCCGGGCAATGAGCAGTTCTTC
TRBV6-5	NA	TRBJ1-2	once	CASSYSSHPHHYGYTF	TGTGCCAGCAGTTACTCTTCTCACCCCCACCACTATGGCTACACCTTC
TRBV30	NA	TRBJ1-1	NA	CAWSRSDTEAFF	TGTGCCTGGAGTAGGTCTGACACTGAAGCTTTCTTT
TRBV15	NA	TRBJ2-1	NA	CATSRPGVGPRGFF	TGTGCCACCAGCAGACCCGGCGTTGGCCCGAGGGGGTTCTTC
TRBV19	NA	TRBJ1-1	NA	CASSTGPRIREAFF	TGTGCCAGTAGTACCGGGCCACGGATCCGTGAAGCTTTCTTT
TRBV15	NA	TRBJ2-1	NA	CATSSGAYNEQFF	TGTGCCACCAGCAGTGGGGCCTACAATGAGCAGTTCTTC
TRBV13	NA	TRBJ2-1	NA	CASSLGPGGGTPYNEQFF	TGTGCCAGCAGCTTAGGCCCAGGGGGAGGGACTCCTTACAATGAGCAGTTCTTC
TRBV30	NA	TRBJ1-2	NA	CAWSAGVGYTF	TGTGCCTGGAGTGCGGGGGTAGGCTACACCTTC
TRBV6-5	NA	TRBJ2-1	NA	CASSRDRDEQFF	TGTGCCAGCAGTAGGGACCGGGATGAGCAGTTCTTC
TRBV6-5	NA	TRBJ1-5	NA	CASSPDGGGGQPQHF	TGTGCCAGCAGTCCGGATGGGGGGGGAGGACAGCCCCAGCATTTT
TRBV15	TRBD2	TRBJ2-1	NA	CATSSPGLAGDNEQFF	TGTGCCACCAGCAGCCCGGGACTAGCGGGGGACAATGAGCAGTTCTTC
TRBV6-5	TRBD2	TRBJ2-1	NA	CASSYGAGGLLDEQFF	TGTGCCAGCAGTTACGGGGCGGGGGGGCTGTTGGATGAGCAGTTCTTC
TRBV29-1	NA	TRBJ2-3	NA	CSPSPSTDTQYF	TGCAGCCCCTCCCCAAGCACAGATACGCAGTATTTT
TRBV6-6	TRBD2	TRBJ2-1	NA	CASSYGSGRGYEQFF	TGTGCCAGCAGTTACGGTAGCGGGAGAGGGTATGAGCAGTTCTTC
TRBV4-1	NA	TRBJ1-5	once	CASSQDRGAGQPQHF	TGCGCCAGCAGCCAAGATAGAGGGGCAGGACAGCCCCAGCATTTT
TRBV12-5	NA	TRBJ1-2	NA	CASGLVPGGGYTF	TGTGCTAGTGGTTTGGTACCAGGAGGAGGCTACACCTTC
TRBV7-3	NA	TRBJ2-1	NA	CASSPSRDFSYNEQFF	TGTGCCAGCAGCCCCTCAAGGGACTTCTCCTACAATGAGCAGTTCTTC
TRBV6-1	TRBD1	TRBJ1-5	NA	CASSDRGQGNQPQHF	TGTGCCAGCAGTGACCGGGGACAGGGTAATCAGCCCCAGCATTTT